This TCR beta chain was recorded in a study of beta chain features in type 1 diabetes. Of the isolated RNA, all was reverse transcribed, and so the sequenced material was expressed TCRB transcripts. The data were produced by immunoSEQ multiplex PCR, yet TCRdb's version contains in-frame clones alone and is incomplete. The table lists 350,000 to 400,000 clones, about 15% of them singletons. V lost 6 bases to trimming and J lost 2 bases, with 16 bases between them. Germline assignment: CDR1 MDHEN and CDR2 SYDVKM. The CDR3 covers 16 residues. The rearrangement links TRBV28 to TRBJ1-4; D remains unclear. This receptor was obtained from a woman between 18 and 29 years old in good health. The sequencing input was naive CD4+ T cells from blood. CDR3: CASSYGSGATNEKLFF. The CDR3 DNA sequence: TGTGCCAGCAGCTACGGCTCAGGCGCGACTAATGAAAAACTGTTTTTT.